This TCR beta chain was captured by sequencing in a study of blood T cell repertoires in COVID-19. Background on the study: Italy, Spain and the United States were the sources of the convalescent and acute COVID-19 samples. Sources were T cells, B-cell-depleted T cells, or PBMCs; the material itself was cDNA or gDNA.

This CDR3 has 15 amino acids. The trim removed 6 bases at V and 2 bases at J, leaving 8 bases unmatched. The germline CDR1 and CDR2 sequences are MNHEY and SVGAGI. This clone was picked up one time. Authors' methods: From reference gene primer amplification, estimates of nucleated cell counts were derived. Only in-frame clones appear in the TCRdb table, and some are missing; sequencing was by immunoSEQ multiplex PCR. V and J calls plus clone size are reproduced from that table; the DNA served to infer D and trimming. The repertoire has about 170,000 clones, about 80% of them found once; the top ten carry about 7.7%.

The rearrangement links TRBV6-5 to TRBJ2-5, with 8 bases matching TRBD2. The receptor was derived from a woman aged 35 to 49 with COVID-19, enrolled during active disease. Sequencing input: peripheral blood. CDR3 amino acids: CASSYLSGGQETQYF. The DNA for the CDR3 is TGTGCCAGCAGCTACCTCAGCGGGGGACAAGAGACCCAGTACTTC.